This passage covers 24 T cell receptor beta chains from one sample sequenced in a study of identical twins (dated by TCRdb to 2016 to 2017). The method behind the library was 5' RACE. Sequencing took place on an Illumina HiSeq 2000. The public reads were reprocessed in TCRdb via fastp at Q25 and MiXCR, keeping in-frame beta chains. Duplicate CDR3 protein sequences are folded into a single record with the most common DNA and genes. The sample table contains 450,000 to 650,000 distinct CDR3 sequences; only one count was recorded for roughly 15% of them. The ten top clones hold 0.44% of the sample. This same sample was also part of a study on yellow fever vaccine responses in identical twins.

What was sequenced was CD4+ T cells sorted from blood. All receptors derive from a woman aged 18-29 years in good health.

The sample holds a few counts of this clonotype. V is TRBV2 and J is TRBJ2-6, with 8 bases fitting TRBD1. J lost 2 bases, V lost 6 bases, and 6 bases had no gene match. Looked up from germline, CDR1 is SNHLY and CDR2 is FYNNEI. The CDR3 extends over 16 amino acids. In DNA, the CDR3 is TGTGCCAGCAGCGGACAGGGAGCTACTGGGGCCAACGTCCTGACTTTC. It encodes CASSGQGATGANVLTF.

In its sample, this clonotype was seen a few times. This chain joins TRBV12-3 or TRBV12-4 and TRBJ1-2; 8 bases agree with TRBD1. J gave up 4 bases and V 2 bases, and 12 bases lay outside the gene matches. The CDR3 spans 17 residues. This CDR3 reads CASSLLLGQAIIYGYTF. In DNA form, the CDR3 reads TGTGCCAGCAGTTTACTTCTGGGACAGGCTATTATCTATGGCTACACCTTC.

This clonotype was observed a few times. This rearrangement joins TRBV27 to TRBJ2-2; TRBD2 is a possible D gene (5 bases). There are 17 residues in the CDR3. The V gene's germline CDR1 is MNHEY and CDR2 SMNVEV (reference sequence). V gave up 2 bases and J gave up 2 bases, with 15 bases separating them. CDR3 DNA sequence: TGTGCCAGCAGTTTAAATAAGGGAGTTAGCAACACCGGGGAGCTGTTTTTT. Its translation: CASSLNKGVSNTGELFF.

The sample holds a few counts of this clonotype. The V call is TRBV25-1, the J call TRBJ2-1; the match to TRBD1 covers 8 bases. This CDR3 comprises 11 residues. Germline assignment: CDR1 MGHDK and CDR2 SYGVNS. Losses at the gene ends were 6 bases for V and 15 bases for J; bases not matched to a gene: 7. The CDR3 is CASRDRGHWFF. The CDR3 DNA sequence: TGTGCCAGCAGAGACAGGGGCCATTGGTTCTTC.

V and J are TRBV4-2 and TRBJ2-2, with 14 bases matching TRBD2. V shed 2 bases and J 3 bases; nucleotides not matched to a gene: 11. This CDR3 contains 20 residues. Per germline, CDR1 LGHNA and CDR2 YNFKEQ. CDR3 loop: CASSQPGLAGGNLDTGELFF. In DNA form, the CDR3 reads TGTGCCAGCAGCCAACCCGGACTAGCGGGGGGAAACCTCGACACCGGGGAGCTGTTTTTT.

This clonotype has just a few counts. The chain combines TRBV3-1 with TRBJ1-6; D unresolved. V was cut by 1 base and J by 2 bases, with 6 bases left in between. There are 15 residues in the CDR3. Germline CDR1 LGHDT, CDR2 YNNKEL (reference sequence). CDR3 DNA: TGTGCCAGCAGCCAAGGGATGCCCTATAATTCACCCCTCCACTTT. Residues: CASSQGMPYNSPLHF.

This clonotype was detected only a few times. The chain couples TRBV7-2 to TRBJ2-1; 8 bases line up with TRBD2. This CDR3 region has 16 residues. J gave up 4 bases and V 4 bases, and 9 bases lay outside the gene matches. Germline CDR1 SGHTA, CDR2 FQGNSA. CDR3 sequence (DNA): TGTGCCAGCAGCTCAAGGGGGTTAGCGGGATACAATGAGCAGTTCTTC. Its translation is CASSSRGLAGYNEQFF.

In DNA form, the CDR3 reads TGTGCCAGCAGCTCAAGGACGGGCACCATGAACACTGAAGCTTTCTTT. Protein: CASSSRTGTMNTEAFF. The genes are TRBV2 and TRBJ1-1; no clear D gene. Germline V lookup: CDR1 SNHLY, CDR2 FYNNEI. This CDR3 has 16 residues. V dropped 6 bases and J dropped 0 bases, with 17 bases sitting between them.

This clonotype turned up a few times. This chain joins TRBV27 and TRBJ2-2; D is possibly TRBD1 or TRBD2 (5 bases each). Trimming shortened V by 5 bases and J by 7 bases, and 20 bases separated the two germline ends. This CDR3 spans 16 amino acids. CDR1 MNHEY and CDR2 SMNVEV come from the germline V gene (reference sequence). CDR3 sequence (DNA): TGTGCCAGCAGTACCTCCGGGACCGTGAGGAGCGGGGAGCTGTTTTTT. Translation: CASSTSGTVRSGELFF.

This clonotype came up many times. The chain is built from TRBV12-3 or TRBV12-4 and TRBJ1-1, with unresolved D. This CDR3 region has 12 residues. V lost 5 bases and J 5 bases, leaving 9 bases between the germline ends. The CDR3 sequence is CASSHRGTEAFF. The CDR3 DNA sequence: TGTGCCAGCAGTCACCGGGGAACTGAAGCTTTCTTT.

This clonotype was seen a few times. The V gene is TRBV7-7, the J gene TRBJ2-3; D is tentatively TRBD1 or TRBD2 (6 bases each). The CDR3 is 17 residues long. Trimming took 1 base from V and 0 from J, leaving 14 bases between them. Germline assignment: CDR1 SSHAT and CDR2 FNYEAQ (reference sequence). CDR3 protein: CASSLVGGPASTDTQYF. The CDR3 nucleotides read TGTGCCAGCAGCTTAGTCGGGGGCCCTGCTAGCACAGATACGCAGTATTTT.

This clonotype was seen a handful of times. The V and J genes are TRBV20-1 and TRBJ2-5, with D tentatively TRBD1 (5 bases). V gave up 3 bases and J gave up 0 bases, with 23 bases separating them. The CDR3 consists of 18 residues. CDR1 DFQATT and CDR2 SNEGSKA come from the germline V gene (reference sequence). In DNA form, the CDR3 reads TGCAGTGCTAGGGCTCCTAGGTGGAGCGCAGGGAACCAAGAGACCCAGTACTTC. Protein: CSARAPRWSAGNQETQYF.

The table lists this clonotype with many counts. The CDR3 here is CASSLVEGFGYTF. The CDR3, as DNA: TGCGCCAGCAGCTTGGTGGAGGGATTCGGCTACACCTTC. This chain links TRBV5-1 with TRBJ1-2; D gene uncertain. The CDR3 loop spans 13 amino acids. Between the trimmed V and J ends, which lost 0 bases and 8 bases, there was a span of 11 bases. CDR1 is SGHRS, CDR2 YFSETQ, per germline. Supplemented by reference TRBV5-1 and TRBJ1-2, the full variable domain reads KAGVTQTPRYLIKTRGQQVTLSCSPISGHRSVSWYQQTPGQGLQFLFEYFSETQRNKGNFPGRFSGRQFSNSRSEMNVSTLELGDSALYLCASSLVEGFGYTFGSGTRLTVV.

V and J are TRBV6-5 and TRBJ2-1; perhaps TRBD2 as D (5 bases). V shed 4 bases and J shed 5 bases, with 12 bases lying between them. The length of the CDR3 is 14 residues. The germline gives CDR1 MNHEY, CDR2 SVGAGI. The CDR3 region is CASSSQWEHNEQFF. DNA of the CDR3: TGTGCCAGCAGTTCCCAATGGGAGCACAATGAGCAGTTCTTC.

In its sample, this clonotype was seen once. The V gene is TRBV12-5, the J gene TRBJ1-5; 8 bases map to TRBD1. After removal of 6 bases from V and 4 bases from J, the junction contained 5 bases not matched to a gene. This CDR3 is built from 14 residues. Germline V lookup: CDR1 LGHNT, CDR2 FRNRAP. For the CDR3, the DNA is TGTGCTAGTGGCCCCGACAGGGGTAATCAGCCCCAGCATTTT. Translated, it gives CASGPDRGNQPQHF.

V is TRBV4-1 and J is TRBJ2-1; TRBD1 agrees at 8 bases. Trimming at V came to 4 bases and at J to 9 bases, leaving 23 bases not matched to a gene. Germline V gives CDR1 MGHRA, CDR2 YSYEKL. This CDR3 is 19 amino acids long. This CDR3 reads CASSPVPGQEAWGSGEQFF. In DNA form, the CDR3 reads TGCGCCAGCAGCCCTGTCCCGGGACAGGAAGCTTGGGGTTCGGGTGAGCAGTTCTTC.

V gene TRBV29-1 combines with J gene TRBJ2-2; 9 positions match TRBD1. V dropped 6 bases and J dropped 0; count of bases not matched to a gene: 5. CDR1 is SQVTM and CDR2 is ANQGSEA in the germline V gene. This CDR3 contains 15 residues. The CDR3 DNA follows: TGCAGCGTATTGAACAGGGGGCCGAACACCGGGGAGCTGTTTTTT. It codes for CSVLNRGPNTGELFF.

The sample holds a few counts of this clonotype. The V gene is TRBV5-1, the J gene TRBJ2-7; the D gene is possibly TRBD1 (7 bases). This CDR3 has 15 amino acids. Germline loops: CDR1 SGHRS, CDR2 YFSETQ. The V and J ends lost 4 bases and 6 bases respectively, with 20 bases between them. The CDR3 is CASSLGGQITSEQYF. In DNA, the CDR3 is TGCGCCAGCAGCCTGGGGGGACAGATCACATCCGAGCAGTACTTC.

The sample holds a few counts of this clonotype. This chain connects TRBV27 to TRBJ1-2; 10 bases align to TRBD1. V was pared by 7 bases and J by 7 bases, with 9 bases of the junction left unmatched. Germline CDR1 MNHEY, CDR2 SMNVEV (reference sequence). The CDR3 sequence is 14 residues long. In DNA, the CDR3 is TGTGCCAGCACCCAAGACAGGGGGCTTAGTGGCTACACCTTC. This sequence encodes CASTQDRGLSGYTF.

V usage is TRBV5-6 and J usage is TRBJ2-7; no clear D gene. In germline, CDR1 is SGHDT, CDR2 YYEEEE. This CDR3 is built from 13 residues. Trimming shortened V by 7 bases and J by 2 bases, and 13 bases separated the two germline ends. This chain's CDR3 is CASGRLTPYEQYV. The CDR3 DNA reads as TGTGCCAGCGGACGCCTGACCCCCTACGAGCAGTACGTC.

This clonotype turned up a few times. The CDR3, as DNA: TGTGCCAGCAGTTCGCCGAGCTCTGGGGCCAACGTCCTGACTTTC. It encodes CASSSPSSGANVLTF. This chain links TRBV12-3 or TRBV12-4 with TRBJ2-6; D is ambiguous. Trimming cost V 4 bases and J 0 bases, with 7 bases left between them. The CDR3 runs 15 residues.

The J gene is TRBJ2-4, the V gene TRBV28, with 11 bases lining up with TRBD2. From germline, CDR1 is MDHEN and CDR2 SYDVKM. The CDR3 has 17 residues. V shed 6 bases, J shed 0 bases, and the junction held 7 bases outside the gene matches. DNA for the CDR3: TGTGCCAGCAGCCTTATCGGACTAGCGGGAGCCAAAAACATTCAGTACTTC. It encodes CASSLIGLAGAKNIQYF.

This clonotype was counted between two and nine times. The chain couples TRBV27 to TRBJ2-3; TRBD2 agrees at 11 bases. Germline-derived CDR1 and CDR2 are MNHEY and SMNVEV (reference sequence). V gave up 2 bases and J gave up 6 bases; unmatched junction bases: 13. CDR3 length equals 18 residues. As DNA, the CDR3 is TGTGCCAGCAGTTTAAGGTCTAGCGGGGGGTCCATTATGGATACGCAGTATTTT. Translating gives CASSLRSSGGSIMDTQYF.

This clonotype was counted a few times. The J gene is TRBJ1-2, the V gene TRBV4-1; 8 positions match TRBD1. Germline CDR1 and CDR2: MGHRA and YSYEKL. The CDR3 runs to 17 residues. V trimming: 0 bases; J trimming: 8 bases; junction bases outside the gene matches: 14. CDR3 loop: CASSQDYPGGVGGGYTF. CDR3 coding DNA: TGCGCCAGCAGCCAAGATTATCCAGGGGGCGTTGGAGGCGGCTACACCTTC.